What follows are 23 T cell receptor beta chains derived from one specimen sequenced in a study of blood T cell repertoires in COVID-19. Repertoires were generated with immunoSEQ multiplex PCR, while TCRdb's copy carries only in-frame clones and drops some. The table shows some 200,000 clones, with 80% to 90% occurring only once. Material: peripheral blood. The source is a middle-aged woman who had recovered from COVID-19.

This chain connects TRBV2 to TRBJ1-1; D might be TRBD1 (6 bases). V was shortened by 5 bases and J by 5 bases, with 15 bases between the two germline ends. This CDR3 spans 14 amino acids. Germline-derived CDR1 and CDR2 are SNHLY and FYNNEI. The CDR3 DNA follows: TGTGCCAGCAGTCTACAGGGAGTAGGGACTGAAGCTTTCTTT. Translated: CASSLQGVGTEAFF.

This clone occurred once. Germline is not matched at one junction end, which may reflect a read error. The V gene is TRBV7-2, the J gene TRBJ2-7; 9 bases match TRBD1. The germline V gene encodes CDR1 SGHTA and CDR2 FQGNSA. The CDR3 contains 14 residues. The CDR3 nucleotides read TGTGCCAGCAGGCCTACAGGGGGCTCCAACGAGCAGTACTTC. As protein: CASRPTGGSNEQYF.

This chain links TRBV10-3 with TRBJ2-3, with no clear D. V was clipped by 10 bases and J by 0 bases, with 14 bases between them. CDR3 length: 14 residues. Germline V gene lookup returns CDR1 ENHRY and CDR2 SYGVKD. CDR3 region: CATGYLQSTDTQYF. CDR3 DNA: TGTGCCACAGGATATTTACAGAGCACAGATACGCAGTATTTT.

The gene calls are TRBV7-6 and TRBJ2-2, with TRBD1 matching 10 bases. The ends lost 4 bases at V and 9 bases at J; junction bases unmatched: 8. CDR1 is SGHVS and CDR2 is FNYEAQ in the germline V gene. The CDR3 is 15 amino acids. The CDR3 here is CASSYPGQGIRELFF. Written as DNA, the CDR3 is TGTGCCAGCAGCTACCCGGGACAGGGGATCCGGGAGCTGTTTTTT.

V gene TRBV10-3 combines with J gene TRBJ2-1, with D tentatively TRBD1 (5 bases). CDR1 ENHRY and CDR2 SYGVKD come from the germline V gene. V was pared by 11 bases and J by 5 bases, with 10 bases between. The length of the CDR3 is 11 residues. CDR3 protein: CAVKGNNEQFF. CDR3 DNA sequence: TGTGCCGTTAAGGGGAACAATGAGCAGTTCTTC.

On this clone: Compared with germline, one end of the junction differs, possibly owing to a read error. The chain has TRBV3-1 (or the pseudogene TRBV3-2) and TRBJ2-7; D is unresolved. The DNA end lines up better with TRBJ2-1; the J call may be wrong. The germline V gene encodes CDR1 LGHDT and CDR2 YNNKEL (reference sequence). The CDR3 has 13 residues. The CDR3: CASRKASSNVQFF. CDR3 in DNA: TGTGCCAGCCGCAAAGCCTCCTCCAATGTGCAGTTCTTC.

The chain joins TRBV5-5 to TRBJ1-2, with 7 nucleotides matching TRBD1. The CDR3 contains 13 residues. The germline gives CDR1 SGHKS, CDR2 YYEKEE (reference sequence). The trim removed 5 bases at V and 5 bases at J, leaving 6 bases unmatched. Here the CDR3 DNA reads TGTGCCAGCAGGGTGGACAGGCCGTATGGCTACACCTTC. Its protein is CASRVDRPYGYTF.

This clone has just one count. V and J are TRBV6-4 and TRBJ2-1; TRBD2 might be the D (5 bases). CDR1 and CDR2 (germline): MRHNA, SNTAGT. This CDR3 is built from 15 residues. Trimming stripped 3 bases from V and 6 bases from J, with 15 bases between. In DNA form, the CDR3 reads TGTGCCAGCAGTGAGCGGGCCTCCTTCCCCAATGAGCAGTTCTTC. As protein: CASSERASFPNEQFF.

This chain connects TRBV9 to TRBJ1-4; D is possibly TRBD1 (6 bases). The CDR3 is made up of 15 amino acids. The germline V gene has CDR1 SGDLS and CDR2 YYNGEE. Between the trimmed V and J ends, which lost 0 bases and 3 bases, there was a span of 9 bases. CDR3: CASSVATGSNEKLFF. The CDR3 nucleotides are TGTGCCAGCAGCGTAGCGACAGGCTCTAATGAAAAACTGTTTTTT.

This clone was recorded once. This sequence joins TRBV19 and TRBJ2-2; 8 bases are a match to TRBD1. Losses at the gene ends were 6 bases for V and 4 bases for J; bases not matched to a gene: 7. The CDR3 covers 15 residues. From germline, CDR1 is LNHDA and CDR2 SQIVND (reference sequence). CDR3 amino acids: CASSMTGVRTGELFF. CDR3 DNA: TGTGCCAGTAGCATGACAGGGGTTCGCACCGGGGAGCTGTTTTTT.

This sequence joins TRBV3-1 (or the pseudogene TRBV3-2) and TRBJ2-1; 7 bases map to TRBD2. The CDR3 extends over 13 amino acids. J gave up 9 bases and V 0 bases, and 2 bases lay outside the gene matches. Germline V lookup: CDR1 LGHDT, CDR2 YNNKEL (reference sequence). The CDR3 bases are TGTGCCAGCAGCCAAGATGGGAGGGGTGAGCAGTTCTTC. This sequence encodes CASSQDGRGEQFF.

The count of this clone is one. The chain is built from TRBV4-3 and TRBJ2-3, with 8 bases fitting TRBD2. The germline gives CDR1 LGHNA, CDR2 YSLEER. V lost 8 bases and J lost 1; bases outside the gene matches: 17. The CDR3 has 18 residues. CDR3 in DNA: TGCGCCAGCCCCCGTACCTCGGGAGCGGGGGTTTGCACAGATACGCAGTATTTT. This codes for CASPRTSGAGVCTDTQYF.

The chain uses TRBV9 and TRBJ1-4; the match to TRBD1 covers 7 bases. CDR3 length: 15 residues. V was clipped by 4 bases and J by 8 bases; unmatched bases: 11. Germline V gene lookup returns CDR1 SGDLS and CDR2 YYNGEE. CDR3 amino acids: CASSFRTGRGEKLFF. The CDR3 nucleotides are TGTGCCAGCAGCTTCCGGACAGGACGTGGCGAAAAACTGTTTTTT. The full variable domain, in which reference TRBV9 and TRBJ1-4 provide the parts outside the CDR3, is DSGVTQTPKHLITATGQRVTLRCSPRSGDLSVYWYQQSLDQGLQFLIQYYNGEERAKGNILERFSAQQFPDLHSELNLSSLELGDSALYFCASSFRTGRGEKLFFGSGTQLSVL.

The V and J genes are TRBV7-6 and TRBJ2-5; 9 nucleotides agree with TRBD2. This CDR3 comprises 16 residues. With 0 bases clipped from V and 5 bases from J, the junction kept 7 bases outside the gene matches. CDR1 SGHVS and CDR2 FNYEAQ come from the germline V gene. CDR3 in amino acids: CASSLAPLAGAETQYF. The CDR3 bases are TGTGCCAGCAGCTTAGCGCCGTTAGCGGGGGCTGAGACCCAGTACTTC.

This chain uses TRBV7-8 with TRBJ2-3; TRBD1 aligns across 9 bases. V lost 5 bases and J lost 5; bases outside the gene matches: 14. Germline V gene sequence: CDR1 SGHVS, CDR2 FQNEAQ. There are 17 residues in the CDR3. This CDR3 reads CASSLEVQGALRDTQYF. The CDR3 nucleotides read TGTGCCAGCAGCCTCGAGGTACAGGGGGCCTTGCGAGATACGCAGTATTTT.

J is TRBJ1-5 and V is TRBV10-2; D not certain. The germline CDR1 and CDR2 sequences are WSHSY and SAAADI. Trimming cost V 0 bases and J 2 bases, with 14 bases left between them. This CDR3 region has 17 residues. Here the CDR3 reads CASSESGGRIGNQPQHF. DNA for the CDR3: TGCGCCAGCAGTGAGTCAGGAGGGCGTATAGGCAATCAGCCCCAGCATTTT.

This chain connects TRBV6-5 to TRBJ1-1; D is possibly TRBD1 (6 bases). The CDR3 is made up of 14 amino acids. Germline V gene lookup returns CDR1 MNHEY and CDR2 SVGAGI. The V gene lost 4 bases and the J gene lost 0 bases, with 9 bases spanning the gap. The CDR3 spells CASSSRGVNTEAFF. The CDR3 coding sequence is TGTGCCAGCAGTTCCAGGGGCGTGAACACTGAAGCTTTCTTT.

This chain's CDR3 is CASSHRGRRNQPQHF. The CDR3 DNA follows: TGTGCCAGCAGCCATCGAGGGCGTAGGAATCAGCCCCAGCATTTT. The genes are TRBV6-2 or TRBV6-3 and TRBJ1-5; D is unresolved. Trimming cost V 6 bases and J 4 bases, with 16 bases left between them. Per the germline V gene, CDR1 is MNHEY and CDR2 is SVGEGT. The CDR3 totals 15 residues.

The rearrangement uses TRBV5-4 and TRBJ2-1; the D gene is possibly TRBD1 (6 bases). The V end lost 4 bases, the J end lost 4 bases, and 18 bases lay between the germline ends. Germline assignment: CDR1 SGHNT and CDR2 YYREEE (reference sequence). The CDR3 is made up of 16 amino acids. Here the CDR3 DNA reads TGTGCCAGCAGCCCAGCTATACAGGGTCTGTACAATGAGCAGTTCTTC. This translates into CASSPAIQGLYNEQFF.

The chain has TRBV3-1 (or the pseudogene TRBV3-2) and TRBJ2-1; D is uncertain. This CDR3 is 15 amino acids long. V gave up 4 bases and J gave up 9 bases, with 19 bases separating them. Germline V lookup: CDR1 LGHDT, CDR2 YNNKEL (reference sequence). DNA of the CDR3: TGTGCCAGCAGCCCCTTCAGCCTGTTTCGGGTTGAGCAGTTCTTC. Translated: CASSPFSLFRVEQFF.

A note on this clone: This sample also contains other DNA sequences that code for the same CDR3. The rearrangement joins TRBV18 to TRBJ1-1, with D hard to call. Per the germline V gene, CDR1 is KGHSH and CDR2 is LQKENI. Trimming pared 3 bases from V and 1 base from J, leaving 6 bases between. This CDR3 contains 13 residues. CDR3 residues: CASSPTANTEAFF. CDR3 bases: TGTGCCAGCTCACCTACTGCGAACACTGAAGCTTTCTTT.

The chain combines TRBV5-1 with TRBJ2-1, with D uncertain. Looked up from germline, CDR1 is SGHRS and CDR2 is YFSETQ. Trimming left V 1 base short and J 6 bases short, with 11 bases between. The CDR3 is 14 amino acids. For the CDR3, the DNA is TGCGCCAGCAGCTTGCCCTCAACTGCCAATGAGCAGTTCTTC. Its translation is CASSLPSTANEQFF.

This chain links TRBV5-1 with TRBJ2-7; 10 positions agree with TRBD1. V was clipped by 3 bases and J by 4 bases; unmatched bases: 4. From germline, CDR1 is SGHRS and CDR2 YFSETQ. There are 14 residues in the CDR3. In DNA form, the CDR3 reads TGCGCCAGCAGCTCCAGGGACAGGGGTTACGAGCAGTACTTC. This translates into CASSSRDRGYEQYF. The full variable domain, in which reference TRBV5-1 and TRBJ2-7 provide the parts outside the CDR3, is KAGVTQTPRYLIKTRGQQVTLSCSPISGHRSVSWYQQTPGQGLQFLFEYFSETQRNKGNFPGRFSGRQFSNSRSEMNVSTLELGDSALYLCASSSRDRGYEQYFGPGTRLTVT.